This entry lists 20 T cell receptor beta chains sequenced from one sample in a study of cytomegalovirus exposure and HLA in healthy donors. Profiling relied on immunoSEQ multiplex PCR, and the TCRdb table lists in-frame clones only, not all of them. The sample carries roughly 140,000 clones, approximately 91% recorded once. The sequenced sample was PBMCs. The source is a man younger than 30 in good health and CMV-seronegative.

The chain carries TRBV27 and TRBJ2-2, with D perhaps matching TRBD2 (6 bases). V lost 2 bases and J 0 bases, leaving 7 bases between the germline ends. Germline V CDR1 and CDR2: MNHEY, SMNVEV (reference sequence). The CDR3 consists of 15 residues. The CDR3 is CASSLGGANTGELFF. CDR3 in DNA: TGTGCCAGCAGTTTAGGCGGGGCGAACACCGGGGAGCTGTTTTTT.

The CDR3 nucleotides read TGTGCCAGCAGTGAATATCCCAGGGGGCGAGAGACCCAGTACTTC. This codes for CASSEYPRGRETQYF. The V and J genes are TRBV25-1 and TRBJ2-5, with 8 nucleotides matching TRBD1. CDR1 and CDR2 from the germline V gene are MGHDK and SYGVNS. The CDR3 has 15 residues. Germline trimming cut 0 bases from V and 4 bases from J; bases unmatched to any gene: 4.

The chain combines TRBV19 with TRBJ2-7; 9 positions agree with TRBD1. V shed 4 bases, J shed 6 bases, and the junction held 7 bases outside the gene matches. Germline CDR1 and CDR2: LNHDA and SQIVND (reference sequence). CDR3 length: 14 amino acids. The CDR3 reads CASSTGQGFGEQYF. As DNA, the CDR3 is TGTGCCAGTAGTACCGGACAGGGGTTCGGCGAGCAGTACTTC.

The V call is TRBV18, the J call TRBJ2-1; no reliable D call. The germline V gene has CDR1 KGHSH and CDR2 LQKENI. CDR3 length: 13 amino acids. Trimming took off 5 bases at V and 5 bases at J, with 10 bases between the two ends. In DNA, the CDR3 is TGTGCCAGCTCATCGTCAGAAGACAATGAGCAGTTCTTC. Translated: CASSSSEDNEQFF.

The V gene is TRBV6-1, the J gene TRBJ2-7; 7 nucleotides line up with TRBD2. The CDR3 runs 13 residues. The germline CDR1 and CDR2 sequences are MNHNS and SASEGT. V shed 7 bases and J 3 bases; nucleotides not matched to a gene: 6. The CDR3 reads CASMASGLYEQYV. DNA of the CDR3: TGTGCCAGCATGGCTAGCGGACTCTACGAGCAGTACGTC.

This chain connects TRBV7-8 to TRBJ2-3, with D maybe TRBD2 (6 bases). The CDR3 loop spans 15 amino acids. Germline V gene lookup returns CDR1 SGHVS and CDR2 FQNEAQ. The germline V and J ends were trimmed by 1 base and 4 bases, with 12 bases remaining between them. The CDR3 loop reads CASSLDPSEADTQYF. The CDR3 DNA sequence: TGTGCCAGCAGCTTAGATCCTAGCGAGGCAGATACGCAGTATTTT.

V and J are TRBV2 and TRBJ2-3; TRBD2 agrees at 9 bases. Per germline, CDR1 SNHLY and CDR2 FYNNEI. Trimming took 6 bases from V and 4 from J; bases not matched to a gene: 14. The CDR3 spans 17 residues. CDR3 bases: TGTGCCAGCAGGAAGACTAGCGGCGGGAGAGGTGCAGATACGCAGTATTTT. Protein product: CASRKTSGGRGADTQYF.

This chain links TRBV2 with TRBJ1-6; D is uncertain. The V end was cut by 7 bases, the J end by 8 bases, with 15 bases between. The CDR3 has 14 residues. Per germline, CDR1 SNHLY and CDR2 FYNNEI. The CDR3 loop reads CASIQYGGDSPLHF. The CDR3 bases are TGTGCCAGCATTCAATACGGAGGTGATTCACCCCTCCACTTT. The full variable domain, its missing parts supplied by reference TRBV2 and TRBJ1-6, is EPEVTQTPSHQVTQMGQEVILRCVPISNHLYFYWYRQILGQKVEFLVSFYNNEISEKSEIFDDQFSVERPDGSNFTLKIRSTKLEDSAMYFCASIQYGGDSPLHFGNGTRLTVT.

The chain is built from TRBV7-7 and TRBJ2-5, with D possibly TRBD2 on 6 matching bases. There are 15 residues in the CDR3. Germline V gives CDR1 SSHAT, CDR2 FNYEAQ (reference sequence). Trimming left V 5 bases short and J 5 bases short, with 18 bases between. CDR3 region: CASSLDPIGGETQYF. Written as DNA, the CDR3 is TGTGCCAGCAGCCTCGACCCTATTGGGGGGGAGACCCAGTACTTC.

The gene calls are TRBV7-7 and TRBJ2-3; D is unresolved. The CDR3 runs to 15 residues. V was clipped by 1 base and J by 2 bases, with 10 bases between them. CDR1 is SSHAT, CDR2 FNYEAQ, per germline (reference sequence). CDR3 nucleotide sequence: TGTGCCAGCAGCTTAGGCTACTCCTCCACAGATACGCAGTATTTT. Amino acids: CASSLGYSSTDTQYF.

The chain couples TRBV15 to TRBJ1-2; D gene unclear. Germline CDR1 and CDR2: LNHNV and YYDKDF (reference sequence). Trimming removed 0 bases from V and 2 bases from J, with 10 bases in between. This CDR3 spans 15 amino acids. As DNA, the CDR3 is TGTGCCACCAGCAGAGATTTCGCGGAGAACTATGGCTACACCTTC. This encodes CATSRDFAENYGYTF. Full variable domain (rest looked up from reference TRBV15 and TRBJ1-2): DAMVIQNPRYQVTQFGKPVTLSCSQTLNHNVMYWYQQKSSQAPKLLFHYYDKDFNNEADTPDNFQSRRPNTSFCFLDIRSPGLGDTAMYLCATSRDFAENYGYTFGSGTRLTVV.

This clone was counted a few times. The chain recombines TRBV28 with TRBJ1-5, with D perhaps matching TRBD1 (6 bases). Germline assignment: CDR1 MDHEN and CDR2 SYDVKM. V dropped 6 bases and J dropped 3 bases, with 12 bases sitting between them. This CDR3 contains 14 residues. The CDR3 sequence is CASSPGAFNQPQHF. DNA for the CDR3: TGTGCCAGCAGCCCAGGGGCCTTCAATCAGCCCCAGCATTTT.

The chain is built from TRBV7-6 and TRBJ2-2; a weak D match, TRBD2 (5 bases). The CDR3 length is 14 residues. Deletions cut 6 bases from V and 2 bases from J, with 10 bases between. CDR1 is SGHVS, CDR2 FNYEAQ, per germline. The CDR3 sequence: CASRPRGNTGELFF. Here the CDR3 DNA reads TGTGCCAGCAGACCCCGGGGAAACACCGGGGAGCTGTTTTTT. The full variable domain, completed using reference TRBV7-6 and TRBJ2-2, is GAGVSQSPRYKVTKRGQDVALRCDPISGHVSLYWYRQALGQGPEFLTYFNYEAQQDKSGLPNDRFSAERPEGSISTLTIQRTEQRDSAMYRCASRPRGNTGELFFGEGSRLTVL.

CDR3 DNA: TGTGCCTGGACGTGGGCAGGGCGCGACGAGCAGTACTTC. This translates into CAWTWAGRDEQYF. The rearrangement links TRBV30 to TRBJ2-7; TRBD1 is a possible D gene (5 bases). The CDR3 is 13 residues long. Germline CDR1 is GTSNPN and CDR2 is SVGIG (reference sequence). Trimming stripped 4 bases from V and 5 bases from J, with 15 bases between.

J is TRBJ2-7 and V is TRBV10-1; TRBD1 might be the D (6 bases). Germline V gives CDR1 WNHNN, CDR2 SYGVQD (reference sequence). The CDR3 contains 18 residues. V gave up 0 bases and J gave up 0 bases, with 18 bases separating them. As DNA, the CDR3 is TGCGCCAGCAGTGAGTCCGACCGACAGGAAAATCGCTCCTACGAGCAGTACGTC. The encoded protein is CASSESDRQENRSYEQYV.

The chain carries TRBV6-5 and TRBJ2-2, with D possibly matching TRBD1 (6 bases). The CDR3 extends over 15 amino acids. V was trimmed by 6 bases and J by 1 base, leaving 12 bases between them. Germline CDR1 is MNHEY and CDR2 is SVGAGI. The DNA for the CDR3 is TGTGCCAGCAGGGAACCGGGACAGAACACCGGGGAGCTGTTTTTT. It encodes CASREPGQNTGELFF.

V and J are TRBV5-5 and TRBJ2-7, with a weak D call TRBD1 (6 bases). From germline, CDR1 is SGHKS and CDR2 YYEKEE (reference sequence). The length of the CDR3 is 16 residues. With 0 bases removed from V and 0 bases from J, the gap between germline ends came to 13 bases. This CDR3 is CASSLGGQMSSYEQYF. CDR3 DNA: TGTGCCAGCAGCTTGGGAGGACAGATGAGCTCCTACGAGCAGTACTTC.

Only one count was recorded for this clone. The V and J genes are TRBV4-2 and TRBJ2-7, with 11 bases that match TRBD1. The germline CDR1 and CDR2 sequences are LGHNA and YNFKEQ. This CDR3 has 16 residues. Germline trimming cut 3 bases from V and 1 base from J; bases unmatched to any gene: 5. In DNA form, the CDR3 reads TGTGCCAGCAGCCAGGGGACAGGGGGTAATTCCTACGAGCAGTACTTC. This sequence encodes CASSQGTGGNSYEQYF.

The V and J genes are TRBV5-1 and TRBJ2-5, with 12 bases that match TRBD2. The V gene's germline CDR1 is SGHRS and CDR2 YFSETQ. V shed 4 bases, J shed 5 bases, and the junction held 6 bases outside the gene matches. The CDR3 sequence is 15 residues long. The CDR3 DNA is TGCGCCAGCAGCCCTATTACTAGCGGGGGGGAGACCCAGTACTTC. The encoded protein is CASSPITSGGETQYF.

The chain recombines TRBV4-3 with TRBJ1-3, with D possibly being TRBD1 (6 bases). Germline V lookup: CDR1 LGHNA, CDR2 YSLEER. This CDR3 is 16 amino acids long. V lost 0 bases and J lost 4, with 13 bases in between. The chain's CDR3 is CASSQDRSGDGNTIYF. For the CDR3, the DNA is TGCGCCAGCAGCCAAGATAGATCAGGGGACGGAAACACCATATATTTT.